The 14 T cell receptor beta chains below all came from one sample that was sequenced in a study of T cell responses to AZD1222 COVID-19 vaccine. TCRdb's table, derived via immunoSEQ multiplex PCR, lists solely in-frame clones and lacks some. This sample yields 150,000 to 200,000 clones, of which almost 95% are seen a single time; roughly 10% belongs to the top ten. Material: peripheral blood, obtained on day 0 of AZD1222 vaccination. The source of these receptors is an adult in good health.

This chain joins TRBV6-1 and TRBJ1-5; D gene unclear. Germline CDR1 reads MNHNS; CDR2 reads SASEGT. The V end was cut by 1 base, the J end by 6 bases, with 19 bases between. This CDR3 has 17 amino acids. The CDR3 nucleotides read TGTGCCAGCAGTGAAGTGCTCACGGGGTTCTCGGGTCAGCCCCAGCATTTT. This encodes CASSEVLTGFSGQPQHF.

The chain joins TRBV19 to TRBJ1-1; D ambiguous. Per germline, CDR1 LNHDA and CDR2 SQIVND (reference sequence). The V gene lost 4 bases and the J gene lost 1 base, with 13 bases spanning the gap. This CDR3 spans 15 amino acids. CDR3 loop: CASSTTRRGNTEAFF. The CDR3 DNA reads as TGTGCCAGTAGTACCACCCGCCGGGGGAACACTGAAGCTTTCTTT.

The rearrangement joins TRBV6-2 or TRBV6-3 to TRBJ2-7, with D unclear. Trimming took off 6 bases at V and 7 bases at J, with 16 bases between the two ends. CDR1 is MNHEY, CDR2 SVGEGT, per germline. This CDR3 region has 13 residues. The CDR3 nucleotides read TGTGCCAGCAGCCCGGGCGTCGTAGGGGAGCAGTACTTC. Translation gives CASSPGVVGEQYF.

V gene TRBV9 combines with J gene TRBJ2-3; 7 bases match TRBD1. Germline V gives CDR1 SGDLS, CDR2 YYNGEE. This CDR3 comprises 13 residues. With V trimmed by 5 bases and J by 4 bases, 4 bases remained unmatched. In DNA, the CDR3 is TGTGCCAGCAGAGCTAGGGGGCCAGATACGCAGTATTTT. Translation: CASRARGPDTQYF.

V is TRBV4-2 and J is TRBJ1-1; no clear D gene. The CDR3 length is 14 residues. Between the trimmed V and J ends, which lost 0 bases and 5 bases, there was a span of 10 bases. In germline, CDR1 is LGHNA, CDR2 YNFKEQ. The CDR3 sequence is CASSQERVGTEAFF. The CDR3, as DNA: TGTGCCAGCAGCCAAGAAAGGGTTGGAACTGAAGCTTTCTTT.

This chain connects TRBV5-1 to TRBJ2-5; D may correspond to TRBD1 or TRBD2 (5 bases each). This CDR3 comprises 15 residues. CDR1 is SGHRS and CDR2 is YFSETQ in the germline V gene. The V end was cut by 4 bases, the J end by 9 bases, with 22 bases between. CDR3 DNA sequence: TGCGCCAGCAGCCCGGCCGGGACCCAACAGCAGGCCCAGTACTTC. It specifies CASSPAGTQQQAQYF.

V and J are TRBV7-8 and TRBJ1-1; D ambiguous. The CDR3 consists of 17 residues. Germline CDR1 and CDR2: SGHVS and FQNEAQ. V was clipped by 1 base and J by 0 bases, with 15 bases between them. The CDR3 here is CASSLEKVPDLNTEAFF. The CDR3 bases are TGTGCCAGCAGCTTAGAAAAGGTGCCAGATTTGAACACTGAAGCTTTCTTT.

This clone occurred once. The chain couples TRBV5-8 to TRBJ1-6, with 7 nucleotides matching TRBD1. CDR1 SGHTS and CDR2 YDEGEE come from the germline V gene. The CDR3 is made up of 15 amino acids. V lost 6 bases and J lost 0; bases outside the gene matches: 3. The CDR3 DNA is TGTGCCAGCAAGCGGGACAGCTCCTATAATTCACCCCTCCACTTT. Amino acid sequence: CASKRDSSYNSPLHF.

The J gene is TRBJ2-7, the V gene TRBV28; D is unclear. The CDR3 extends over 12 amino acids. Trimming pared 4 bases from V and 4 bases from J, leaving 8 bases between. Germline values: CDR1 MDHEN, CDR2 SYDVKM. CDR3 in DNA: TGTGCCAGCAGTTCCCCCTTATACGAGCAGTACTTC. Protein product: CASSSPLYEQYF.

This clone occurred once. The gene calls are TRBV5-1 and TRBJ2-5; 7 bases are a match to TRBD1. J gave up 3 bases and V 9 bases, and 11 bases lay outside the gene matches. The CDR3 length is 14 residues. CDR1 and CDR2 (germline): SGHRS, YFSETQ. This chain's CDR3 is CATRDRGNEETQYF. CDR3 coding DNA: TGCGCCACCCGGGACAGAGGAAATGAAGAGACCCAGTACTTC.

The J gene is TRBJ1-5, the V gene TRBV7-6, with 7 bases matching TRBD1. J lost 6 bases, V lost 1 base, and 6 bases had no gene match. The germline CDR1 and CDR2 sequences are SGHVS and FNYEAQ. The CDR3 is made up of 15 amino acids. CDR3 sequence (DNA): TGTGCCAGCAGCTTAGGCTTGGACAGGACTCAGCCCCAGCATTTT. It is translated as CASSLGLDRTQPQHF.

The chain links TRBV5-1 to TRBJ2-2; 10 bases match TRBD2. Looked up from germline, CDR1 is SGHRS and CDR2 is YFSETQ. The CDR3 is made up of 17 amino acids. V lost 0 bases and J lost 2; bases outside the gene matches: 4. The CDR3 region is CASSLASGRANTGELFF. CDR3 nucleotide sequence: TGCGCCAGCAGCTTGGCCAGCGGGAGGGCAAACACCGGGGAGCTGTTTTTT.

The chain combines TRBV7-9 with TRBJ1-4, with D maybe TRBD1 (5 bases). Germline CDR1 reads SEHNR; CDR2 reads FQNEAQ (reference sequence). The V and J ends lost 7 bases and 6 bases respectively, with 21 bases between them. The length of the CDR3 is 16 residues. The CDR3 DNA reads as TGTGCCAGCACTGGGACCGGGCTTGGGATACATGAAAAACTGTTTTTT. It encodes CASTGTGLGIHEKLFF.

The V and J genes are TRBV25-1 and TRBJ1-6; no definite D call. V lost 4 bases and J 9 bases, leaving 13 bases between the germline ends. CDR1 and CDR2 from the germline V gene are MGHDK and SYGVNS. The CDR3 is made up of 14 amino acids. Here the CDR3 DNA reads TGTGCCAGCAGTGGGCTCATACGGAGTTCACCCCTCCACTTT. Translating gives CASSGLIRSSPLHF.